Following are 31 T cell receptor beta chains from one sample sequenced in a study of shared clonotypes between healthy human individuals (dated by TCRdb to 2020 to 2022). The library was obtained by the immunoSEQ multiplex PCR assay. Imported from immuneACCESS, the table was reduced by TCRdb to in-frame sequences with V and J called. These copies leave out some clones; in studies compared against another copy, an unresolved V gene accounts for under half, and the cause of the remainder is not known. Recorded for this sample are more than 150,000 clones; 66% of them occurred a single time. The ten largest clones capture over 9.5% of the sample. The sequenced sample was memory CD4+ T cells sorted from blood. What this sample's cell subset or site label stands for: CD45RA-negative fraction. The receptors were sampled from a man aged 25-40 years in good health.

The CDR3 nucleotides are TGTGCCAGCAGCTTTGAGGCCAGATTTCAGCCCCAGCATTTT. This translates into CASSFEARFQPQHF. This chain connects TRBV5-5 to TRBJ1-5; D unresolved. V lost 2 bases to trimming and J lost 6 bases, with 12 bases between them. CDR1 is SGHKS, CDR2 YYEKEE, per germline (reference sequence). The CDR3 is 14 amino acids.

CDR3 bases: TGTGCCAGCAGTGAAGAGTCTGTGGGTGAGCAGTACTTC. Translated, it gives CASSEESVGEQYF. The rearrangement uses TRBV6-1 and TRBJ2-7, with D unresolved. Germline assignment: CDR1 MNHNS and CDR2 SASEGT. The CDR3 totals 13 residues. Trimming took 1 base from V and 7 from J, leaving 11 bases between them.

This clone was recorded many times. The chain couples TRBV6-1 to TRBJ1-5; D is undetermined. Between the trimmed V and J ends, which lost 2 bases and 3 bases, there was a span of 5 bases. The germline gives CDR1 MNHNS, CDR2 SASEGT. The CDR3 extends over 13 amino acids. The CDR3, as DNA: TGTGCCAGCAGTGAAAGCAACAATCAGCCCCAGCATTTT. Encoded protein: CASSESNNQPQHF.

The J gene is TRBJ2-1, the V gene TRBV7-9; TRBD2 agrees at 7 bases. The CDR3 is made up of 15 amino acids. Germline V lookup: CDR1 SEHNR, CDR2 FQNEAQ (reference sequence). V lost 1 base, J lost 10 bases, and 10 bases stayed unmatched. This CDR3 reads CASSLETSRLGEQFF. In DNA form, the CDR3 reads TGTGCCAGCAGCTTAGAGACTAGCCGCCTAGGAGAGCAGTTCTTC.

V is TRBV7-9 and J is TRBJ2-7; D may correspond to TRBD1 or TRBD2 (5 bases each). V was clipped by 0 bases and J by 2 bases, with 20 bases between them. Germline CDR1 SEHNR, CDR2 FQNEAQ (reference sequence). The CDR3 totals 18 residues. CDR3 DNA: TGTGCCAGCAGCTTAGCGAAGGTGGATCTAGGGGACGCCTACGAGCAGTACTTC. Translated: CASSLAKVDLGDAYEQYF.

As regards this clone: The junction and the germline gene differ at one end; a read error may be behind it. CDR3 sequence: CANSIQGLNEKLFF. The DNA for the CDR3 is TGCGCCAACAGCATACAGGGACTTAATGAAAAACTGTTTTTT. V and J are TRBV5-1 and TRBJ1-4; weak D call: TRBD1 (6 bases). The CDR3 runs to 14 residues. Looked up from germline, CDR1 is SGHRS and CDR2 is YFSETQ.

V is TRBV7-8 and J is TRBJ1-5, with a possible D match to TRBD1 (6 bases). The V end was cut by 0 bases, the J end by 4 bases, with 16 bases between. The CDR3 totals 17 residues. Germline CDR1 and CDR2: SGHVS and FQNEAQ. The CDR3 sequence: CASSLAGSGHSNQPQHF. Here the CDR3 DNA reads TGTGCCAGCAGCTTAGCGGGCTCGGGACACTCAAATCAGCCCCAGCATTTT.

The chain links TRBV28 to TRBJ1-1; D remains ambiguous. V gave up 3 bases and J gave up 0 bases, with 8 bases separating them. The length of the CDR3 is 14 residues. The germline gives CDR1 MDHEN, CDR2 SYDVKM. CDR3 bases: TGTGCCAGCAGTTTGCCGGGGATGAACACTGAAGCTTTCTTT. Encoded protein: CASSLPGMNTEAFF.

This clone appeared a single time. The chain couples TRBV13 to TRBJ2-1, with TRBD1 as a possible D gene (7 bases). Trimming shortened V by 2 bases and J by 3 bases, and 20 bases separated the two germline ends. CDR1 PRHDT and CDR2 FYEKMQ come from the germline V gene (reference sequence). The CDR3 totals 18 residues. This CDR3 reads CASSLKVAGQGGYNEQFF. The DNA for the CDR3 is TGTGCCAGCAGCTTAAAGGTCGCGGGGCAGGGGGGCTACAATGAGCAGTTCTTC.

The chain uses TRBV2 and TRBJ1-1; D uncertain. This CDR3 is 13 amino acids long. V lost 10 bases to trimming and J lost 0 bases, with 12 bases between them. Germline-derived CDR1 and CDR2 are SNHLY and FYNNEI. CDR3 loop: CATRRSVNTEAFF. The CDR3 nucleotides read TGTGCCACCCGCCGATCAGTGAACACTGAAGCTTTCTTT.

V usage is TRBV5-1 and J usage is TRBJ1-1, with TRBD1 as a possible D gene (5 bases). V lost 2 bases and J 1 base, leaving 9 bases between the germline ends. Germline loops: CDR1 SGHRS, CDR2 YFSETQ. The CDR3 contains 14 residues. In DNA form, the CDR3 reads TGCGCCAGCAGCTTAAACAGGAAGAACACTGAAGCTTTCTTT. Translated: CASSLNRKNTEAFF.

The chain has TRBV18 and TRBJ2-5, with a weak D call TRBD1 (6 bases). Germline lookup yields CDR1 KGHSH and CDR2 LQKENI. The CDR3 has 15 residues. V was clipped by 3 bases and J by 2 bases, with 13 bases between them. This CDR3 is CASSPRDTFQETQYF. For the CDR3, the DNA is TGTGCCAGCTCACCCCGGGACACTTTTCAAGAGACCCAGTACTTC.

This clone was detected only a few times. V gene TRBV18 combines with J gene TRBJ1-1; D is perhaps TRBD1 (5 bases). The germline V gene encodes CDR1 KGHSH and CDR2 LQKENI. V gave up 4 bases and J gave up 3 bases, with 15 bases separating them. The length of the CDR3 is 15 residues. The CDR3 is CASSLGLQDHTEAFF. CDR3 nucleotide sequence: TGTGCCAGCTCACTGGGGCTACAGGACCACACTGAAGCTTTCTTT.

The V call is TRBV30, the J call TRBJ2-7; 8 bases match TRBD2. The germline gives CDR1 GTSNPN, CDR2 SVGIG (reference sequence). J lost 3 bases, V lost 4 bases, and 11 bases had no gene match. This CDR3 contains 15 residues. CDR3 region: CAWTLFGSGSYEQYF. The CDR3 DNA reads as TGTGCCTGGACCCTCTTCGGCAGCGGGAGCTACGAGCAGTACTTC.

This sequence joins TRBV20-1 and TRBJ2-1, with TRBD1 matching 10 bases. Germline CDR1 reads DFQATT; CDR2 reads SNEGSKA (reference sequence). The CDR3 length is 11 residues. The CDR3 DNA sequence: TGCAGGGGACAGGGGAGAAATGAGCAGTTCTTC. Residues: CRGQGRNEQFF.

A few counts support this clone. V usage is TRBV27 and J usage is TRBJ2-1; perhaps TRBD1 as D (5 bases). This CDR3 comprises 13 residues. Germline V lookup: CDR1 MNHEY, CDR2 SMNVEV (reference sequence). V lost 3 bases to trimming and J lost 8 bases, with 11 bases between them. CDR3 residues: CASSFRRGDEQFF. The CDR3, as DNA: TGTGCCAGCAGTTTCAGAAGGGGCGATGAGCAGTTCTTC.

The rearrangement joins TRBV6-4 to TRBJ2-7, with a weak D call TRBD2 (5 bases). The V gene lost 2 bases and the J gene lost 2 bases, with 19 bases spanning the gap. Germline loops: CDR1 MRHNA, CDR2 SNTAGT. The CDR3 spans 17 residues. The CDR3 reads CASSDPITWEITYEQYF. The CDR3 DNA follows: TGTGCCAGCAGTGACCCGATTACGTGGGAGATCACCTACGAGCAGTACTTC.

V and J are TRBV7-9 and TRBJ2-1, with 8 bases lining up with TRBD1. Trimming took 5 bases from V and 9 from J; bases not matched to a gene: 6. From germline, CDR1 is SEHNR and CDR2 FQNEAQ (reference sequence). The CDR3 contains 13 residues. The CDR3: CASSPDTGGEQFF. CDR3 bases: TGTGCCAGCAGCCCGGATACAGGGGGTGAGCAGTTCTTC.

Ten or more counts support this clone. The V gene is TRBV9, the J gene TRBJ2-3; D gene unclear. Trimming stripped 4 bases from V and 3 bases from J, with 12 bases between. The CDR3 sequence is 14 residues long. Germline lookup yields CDR1 SGDLS and CDR2 YYNGEE. CDR3 in amino acids: CASSYLGFTDTQYF. The CDR3 nucleotides are TGTGCCAGCAGCTACCTGGGCTTTACAGATACGCAGTATTTT.

The chain is built from TRBV5-4 and TRBJ2-7; TRBD2 matches 8 bases. The germline gives CDR1 SGHNT, CDR2 YYREEE (reference sequence). The CDR3 runs 15 residues. The junction had 8 bases not matched to a gene; V was cut back by 0 bases and J by 6 bases. CDR3 sequence (DNA): TGTGCCAGCAGCTTGGATCCAGCGGGAGAGGCCGAGCAGTACTTC. Translation: CASSLDPAGEAEQYF.

The genes are TRBV27 and TRBJ2-7, with 14 positions matching TRBD2. The CDR3 spans 17 residues. J lost 4 bases, V lost 2 bases, and 7 bases had no gene match. The germline CDR1 and CDR2 sequences are MNHEY and SMNVEV (reference sequence). CDR3 nucleotides: TGTGCCAGCAGTTTACAGGGGAGACTAGCGGGAGGGTACGAGCAGTACTTC. Encoded protein: CASSLQGRLAGGYEQYF.

The chain is built from TRBV2 and TRBJ2-3; TRBD2 is a possible D gene (6 bases). CDR1 and CDR2 (germline): SNHLY, FYNNEI. V was cut by 7 bases and J by 7 bases, with 15 bases left in between. The CDR3 is made up of 13 amino acids. This CDR3 reads CASILVGGNTQYF. The CDR3 DNA follows: TGTGCCAGCATATTAGTGGGGGGAAATACGCAGTATTTT.

The chain is built from TRBV18 and TRBJ2-4; TRBD1 aligns across 7 bases. V dropped 0 bases and J dropped 6; count of bases not matched to a gene: 8. Per the germline V gene, CDR1 is KGHSH and CDR2 is LQKENI. This CDR3 is built from 16 residues. The DNA for the CDR3 is TGTGCCAGCTCACCACCCACAGGGGACGCAGGAAACATTCAGTACTTC. Encoded protein: CASSPPTGDAGNIQYF.

The genes are TRBV7-2 and TRBJ2-7; D might be TRBD2 (6 bases). The V gene's germline CDR1 is SGHTA and CDR2 FQGNSA. This CDR3 is 11 amino acids long. In DNA, the CDR3 is TGTGACCCCAAGGGGACTTACGAGCAGTACTTC. Amino acids: CDPKGTYEQYF.

This rearrangement joins TRBV5-1 to TRBJ2-7, with 8 bases lining up with TRBD2. Germline V gene sequence: CDR1 SGHRS, CDR2 YFSETQ. V gave up 4 bases and J gave up 3 bases; unmatched junction bases: 6. CDR3 length equals 14 residues. The CDR3, as DNA: TGCGCCAGCAGCATAAGCGGGAGTGTCTACGAGCAGTACTTC. Encoded protein: CASSISGSVYEQYF.

The V and J genes are TRBV28 and TRBJ2-7; the match to TRBD1 covers 10 bases. J lost 12 bases, V lost 8 bases, and 13 bases had no gene match. Germline V gene sequence: CDR1 MDHEN, CDR2 SYDVKM. The CDR3 length is 13 residues. Here the CDR3 DNA reads TGTGCCAGCCATTCCGAGACAGGGGGCTATCCGTACTTC. Translated, it gives CASHSETGGYPYF. The complete variable domain, with remaining parts taken from reference TRBV28 and TRBJ2-7, reads DVKVTQSSRYLVKRTGEKVFLECVQDMDHENMFWYRQDPGLGLRLIYFSYDVKMKEKGDIPEGYSVSREKKERFSLILESASTNQTSMYLCASHSETGGYPYFGPGTRLTVT.

In its sample, this clone was seen many times. V gene TRBV4-3 combines with J gene TRBJ1-4; D perhaps matches TRBD1 (5 bases). V was shortened by 0 bases and J by 2 bases, with 19 bases between the two germline ends. CDR3 length equals 19 residues. CDR1 is LGHNA and CDR2 is YSLEER in the germline V gene. CDR3 region: CASSQDRVGSGGTNEKLFF. For the CDR3, the DNA is TGCGCCAGCAGCCAAGATAGGGTGGGCTCGGGGGGGACTAATGAAAAACTGTTTTTT.

This clone has a handful of counts. This chain uses TRBV5-1 with TRBJ2-7, with TRBD2 identical over 11 bases. This CDR3 has 15 amino acids. Per the germline V gene, CDR1 is SGHRS and CDR2 is YFSETQ. The junction had 4 bases not matched to a gene; V was cut back by 0 bases and J by 5 bases. This CDR3 reads CASSLVLAGAHEQYF. The CDR3, as DNA: TGCGCCAGCAGCTTGGTACTAGCGGGAGCCCACGAGCAGTACTTC. Together with reference TRBV5-1 and TRBJ2-7, the CDR3 gives the full variable domain: KAGVTQTPRYLIKTRGQQVTLSCSPISGHRSVSWYQQTPGQGLQFLFEYFSETQRNKGNFPGRFSGRQFSNSRSEMNVSTLELGDSALYLCASSLVLAGAHEQYFGPGTRLTVT.

The V and J genes are TRBV29-1 and TRBJ2-1, with 7 bases fitting TRBD2. J was trimmed by 9 bases and V by 7 bases; bases with no gene match: 12. This CDR3 has 13 amino acids. Per the germline V gene, CDR1 is SQVTM and CDR2 is ANQGSEA. The CDR3 loop reads CSATSETLFEQFF. CDR3 DNA sequence: TGCAGCGCAACTAGCGAGACTTTATTTGAGCAGTTCTTC.

The chain joins TRBV10-3 to TRBJ2-7, with 7 nucleotides matching TRBD2. Germline V gene lookup returns CDR1 ENHRY and CDR2 SYGVKD. The ends lost 2 bases at V and 4 bases at J; junction bases unmatched: 5. The CDR3 sequence is 14 residues long. The chain's CDR3 is CAISEGGRGYEQYF. CDR3 coding DNA: TGTGCCATCAGTGAGGGCGGGCGGGGGTACGAGCAGTACTTC.

This clone was found a few times. The CDR3 DNA sequence: TGTGCCAGCAGTCCCGCGGGGGCGTCGGCTGAAGCTTTCTTT. Translated: CASSPAGASAEAFF. The rearrangement joins TRBV28 to TRBJ1-1; tentative D call: TRBD1 (6 bases). CDR1 and CDR2 from the germline V gene are MDHEN and SYDVKM. Deletions cut 5 bases from V and 6 bases from J, with 16 bases between. This CDR3 has 14 amino acids.